This paragraph reports one TCR beta chain. Its antigen is still unknown. CDR1 is LGHNA, CDR2 YSLEER, per germline. The V and J ends lost 4 bases and 3 bases, in that order; junction bases with no gene match: 6. This CDR3 comprises 15 residues. As every portion of the isolated RNA was reverse transcribed, the sequencing read expressed TCRB transcripts. Clones were sequenced by immunoSEQ multiplex PCR, and TCRdb holds only the in-frame ones, with some missing. Counted here are fewer than 350,000 clones, under 8.5% occurring once; the ten biggest clones make up about 0.93%. The data derive from a study of beta chain features in type 1 diabetes. Points from the study as a whole: Shorter templates may be favored by PCR, equally so in patients and controls. Sequencing the cDNA could make cells with high TCR expression show up more than they should.

Specimen: central memory CD4+ T cells from blood. The rearrangement links TRBV4-3 to TRBJ2-7; the match to TRBD1 covers 10 bases. The sequence derives from a young woman in good health. Here the CDR3 reads CASSPRTGGDYEQYF. CDR3 nucleotides: TGCGCCAGCAGCCCGAGGACAGGGGGGGACTACGAGCAGTACTTC.